The sequence of this TCR beta chain was determined in a study of shared clonotypes between healthy human individuals. Study conclusions and caveats: Generally, estimated richness proved larger in naive subsets than it did in memory subsets. Non-shared clonotypes showed lower generation probabilities than clonotypes common to all four donors.

Worth noting for this clone: Its antigen remains unknown.

Trimming cost V 4 bases and J 4 bases; bases outside gene matches: 8. The CDR3 sequence is 16 residues long. CDR1 and CDR2 (germline): SGHRS, YFSETQ. The donor cohort consisted entirely of Caucasian adults residing in Nashville, Tennessee. The authors split each subset's genomic DNA evenly across several immunoSEQ plates. Sequencing was performed with immunoSEQ multiplex PCR; in TCRdb, only in-frame clones are kept and a portion is missing. The table shows about 330,000 clones, with around 67% occurring only once. The sequence was obtained from a man aged 30 to 45 in good health. The specimen sequenced was memory CD4+ T cells sorted from blood. The subset denotes: CD45RA-negative fraction. The gene calls are TRBV5-1 and TRBJ2-1; 10 nucleotides align to TRBD1. Here the CDR3 reads CASSQGTGVIYNEQFF. The CDR3 region has the DNA TGCGCCAGCAGCCAAGGGACAGGGGTTATTTACAATGAGCAGTTCTTC.